The sequence of this T cell receptor (beta chain) was determined in a study of blood T cell repertoires in COVID-19 (TCRdb year 2020). Notes on the research overall: Samples from collaborators originated in the United States, Italy and Spain and spanned both the acute and convalescent phases of COVID-19. The prospective study material was composed of cDNA or gDNA derived from T cells, B-cell-depleted T cells, or PBMCs. Subjects who had been exposed to COVID-19, were actively infected with it, or had recovered from it provided the deeply sampled blood TCRbeta repertoires that made up the dataset. Sample metadata almost always included a de-identified subject ID, COVID-19 status, age in years and sex. The samples were drawn from two sources: the first 160 participants of the ongoing ImmuneRACE study, and fewer than 1,500 subjects contributed by 6 global collaborators. Where available, HLA class I and class II types were taken from metadata supplied by the sample provider and were not determined by assay-based typing. The repertoires were released in a freely available public database meant as a resource for research on the immune response to SARS-CoV-2. General conclusions and limits of the study: How much clinical and demographic metadata was included differed by source and by participant, and the metadata was provided uncurated.

To note about this clone: Its antigen is not yet known. No base quality values were provided; no much bigger clone lies one nucleotide off.

The immunoSEQ Assay, a bias-controlled multiplex PCR, was used to amplify TCRbeta CDR3 regions from genomic DNA. The authors processed their data as follows. Within the assay, amplification of reference gene primers was used to estimate how many nucleated cells each sample contained. To quantify the absolute abundance of each unique TCRbeta CDR3 rearrangement, sequence reads were collapsed and filtered. Productive Simpson clonality was computed per sample as the square root of Simpson's diversity index over productive rearrangements. Drawn from immuneACCESS, this table holds only the in-frame rearrangements with V and J called that TCRdb kept. Clones are partly lost; checked studies trace under half to an unresolved V gene and leave the rest unexplained. For V, J and clone size, that table is used; D and trimming come from the DNA. This sample holds about 380,000 clones; around nine tenths were observed only once. In total, the top ten clones hold around 1.2% of the sample.

Participants in the prospective study were enrolled through a virtual design, were aged roughly 18 to 100 years, and lived in about two dozen United States geographic areas. In the prospective study, cohorts were assigned on the basis of participant-reported clinical history obtained from a screening survey and a study questionnaire. For ImmuneRACE Cohort 3, a participant was defined as recovered based on two consecutive negative NP/OP PCR tests, clearance by a healthcare professional, or resolution of symptoms. In the prospective study, mobile phlebotomists collected whole blood, serum and a nasopharyngeal or oropharyngeal swab from each participant. Prospective study participants could optionally give additional blood draws and questionnaires over a roughly two-month period. Prospective study blood samples were shipped either frozen or at room temperature before DNA extraction. Trimming removed 2 bases from V and 0 bases from J, leaving 9 bases between the germline ends. The CDR3 covers 15 residues, taking in both the cysteine and the phenylalanine. Only the CDR3 DNA is retained, 45 bases long and in frame from the first base. Per the germline V gene, SGHTS is the CDR1 and YDEGEE is the CDR2.

The origin of this receptor is a woman younger than 35 who had recovered from COVID-19. The sample consisted of PBMCs or T cells enriched from blood (not recorded which). The V gene is TRBV5-8 and the J gene is TRBJ1-5, with the D gene uncertain. In nucleotide form, the sequence is TGTGCCAGCAGCTTCCCGGGAGCTAGCAATCAGCCCCAGCATTTT. It specifies CASSFPGASNQPQHF.